The clone carrying this T cell receptor (beta chain) was detected a few times. Its specificity is unknown. PBMCs were isolated at a quantity of at least 6.5 million per sample. Germline CDR1 DFQATT, CDR2 SNEGSKA (reference sequence). CDR3 length: 15 amino acids. The sample is drawn from a study of blood T cells in healthy people across ages. Findings and caveats of the study: Observed TCR beta diversity showed a strong correlation with the percentage of naive T cells as measured by flow cytometry. Estimates of total diversity, which came from one million sequenced T cells, were considered to be underestimates.

Alongside a J-beta primer mix, a sample-barcoded 5' primer served in a second PCR lasting about 7 to 12 cycles. In TCRdb, the 5' RACE reads were re-called with MiXCR into one record per CDR3 protein. The repertoire consists of about 290,000 distinct CDR3 sequences, with 27% occurring once and the leading ten covering over 25%. Sequenced: blood. This TCR came from a woman between 70 and 85 years old in good health. This chain joins TRBV20-1 and TRBJ2-5, with TRBD2 matching over 7 bases. The last part of the DNA fits TRBJ2-1 better; the J call may be wrong. The CDR3 protein is CSASKASGKYNEQFF. The CDR3 nucleotides are TGCAGTGCTAGTAAGGCTAGCGGAAAGTACAATGAGCAGTTCTTC.